The rows below give T cell receptor beta chains drawn from one sample of a study of shared clonotypes between healthy human individuals. Clones were read by immunoSEQ multiplex PCR, and TCRdb kept only the in-frame ones, dropping some. The data hold 600,000 to 750,000 clones, with 90% observed a single time. Sequencing used memory CD8+ T cells from PBMCs. These receptors all come from a man between 18 and 35 years old in good health. Some clones in this sample may be carry-over from other donors' samples. Both conserved end residues are part of each CDR3. A D gene is named only where the DNA matches it firmly. Part of the rows lack a size; the others show once, few, many or a class for expanded clones.

V gene: TRBV11-3; clone size: once; D gene: -; J gene: TRBJ2-7; CDR3 DNA: TGTGCCAGCAGCCCAAGGGGGTCCTACGAGCAGTACTTC; CDR3 protein: CASSPRGSYEQYF
V gene: TRBV27; clone size: many; D gene: TRBD2; J gene: TRBJ2-6; CDR3 DNA: TGTGCCAGCAGTTTTGCAGCGGGAGGTCTCGGGGCCAACGTCCTGACTTTC; CDR3 protein: CASSFAAGGLGANVLTF
V gene: TRBV4-2; clone size: -; D gene: TRBD2; J gene: TRBJ2-2; CDR3 DNA: TGTGCCAGCAGCCAAGATGTGGGCGGGAGAGTAGTGAACACCGGGGAGCTGTTTTTT; CDR3 protein: CASSQDVGGRVVNTGELFF
V gene: TRBV29-1; clone size: -; D gene: -; J gene: TRBJ2-5; CDR3 DNA: TGCAGCGTTGAAAAAATAATGGAGACCCAGTACTTC; CDR3 protein: CSVEKIMETQYF
V gene: TRBV5-5; clone size: -; D gene: -; J gene: TRBJ1-2; CDR3 DNA: TGTGCCAGCAGCTTGGCCGGATTTTATGATATTGGCTACACCTTC; CDR3 protein: CASSLAGFYDIGYTF
V gene: TRBV9; clone size: few; D gene: -; J gene: TRBJ2-1; CDR3 DNA: TGTGCCAGCAGCCCGCCCGGAGGGAGAATAGTAAATGAGCAGTTCTTC; CDR3 protein: CASSPPGGRIVNEQFF
V gene: TRBV13; clone size: -; D gene: TRBD2; J gene: TRBJ2-7; CDR3 DNA: TGTGCCAGCAGCTTAATGGCTAGCGGGAGCTACGAGCAGTACTTC; CDR3 protein: CASSLMASGSYEQYF
V gene: TRBV9; clone size: -; D gene: TRBD2; J gene: TRBJ2-2; CDR3 DNA: TGTGCCAGCAGCCTCCGGACTAGCGCCGGGGAGCTGTTTTTT; CDR3 protein: CASSLRTSAGELFF
V gene: TRBV6-1; clone size: -; D gene: -; J gene: TRBJ2-7; CDR3 DNA: TGTGCCAGCAGTGACCCAGGGGTCCCCTACGAGCAGTACTTC; CDR3 protein: CASSDPGVPYEQYF
V gene: TRBV28; clone size: -; D gene: -; J gene: TRBJ1-2; CDR3 DNA: TGTGCCAGCACTACCAGGGGACGCCAGTATGGCTACACCTTC; CDR3 protein: CASTTRGRQYGYTF
V gene: TRBV19; clone size: -; D gene: -; J gene: TRBJ1-2; CDR3 DNA: TGTGCCAGTAGTATAGAACCAGGTCGGGACTATGGCTACACCTTC; CDR3 protein: CASSIEPGRDYGYTF
V gene: TRBV7-8; clone size: -; D gene: TRBD1; J gene: TRBJ2-1; CDR3 DNA: TGTGCCAGCAGCTTAGAGTTGTGGGACAGGGGTGGCCATGAGCAGTTCTTC; CDR3 protein: CASSLELWDRGGHEQFF
V gene: TRBV29-1; clone size: few; D gene: TRBD1; J gene: TRBJ1-1; CDR3 DNA: TGCAGCGCACGGGACAGGGGAGCTGAAGCTTTCTTT; CDR3 protein: CSARDRGAEAFF
V gene: TRBV6-4; clone size: -; D gene: -; J gene: TRBJ2-2; CDR3 DNA: TGTGCCAGCAGTGACTCGAGTAGGGGGGCCGAGAACACCGGGGAGCTGTTTTTT; CDR3 protein: CASSDSSRGAENTGELFF
V gene: TRBV6-5; clone size: -; D gene: -; J gene: TRBJ1-2; CDR3 DNA: TGTGCCAGCAGTCTACGGGGACGGAGTAACTATGGCTACACCTTC; CDR3 protein: CASSLRGRSNYGYTF